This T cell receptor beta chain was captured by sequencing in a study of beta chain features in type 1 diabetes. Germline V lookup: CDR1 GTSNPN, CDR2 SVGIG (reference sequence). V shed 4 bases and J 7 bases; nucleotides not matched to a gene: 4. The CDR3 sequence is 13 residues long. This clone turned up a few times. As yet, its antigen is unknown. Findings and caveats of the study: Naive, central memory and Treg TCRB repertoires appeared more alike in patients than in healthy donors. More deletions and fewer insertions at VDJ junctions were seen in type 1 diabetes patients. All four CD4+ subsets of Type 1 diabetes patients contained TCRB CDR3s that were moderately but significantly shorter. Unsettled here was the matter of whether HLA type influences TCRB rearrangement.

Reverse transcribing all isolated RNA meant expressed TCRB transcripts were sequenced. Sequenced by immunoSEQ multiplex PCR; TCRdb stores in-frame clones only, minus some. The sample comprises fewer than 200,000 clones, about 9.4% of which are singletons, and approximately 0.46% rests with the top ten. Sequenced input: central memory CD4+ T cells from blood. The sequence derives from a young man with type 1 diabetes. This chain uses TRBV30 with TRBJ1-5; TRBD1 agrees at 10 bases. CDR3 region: CAWTTGGGQPQHF. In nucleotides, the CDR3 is TGTGCCTGGACGACAGGGGGCGGACAGCCCCAGCATTTT.